The 14 T cell receptor beta chains below were found in one sample sequenced in a study of OX40 agonist ivuxolimab in advanced cancers. Generated by immunoSEQ multiplex PCR, the TCRdb table keeps only in-frame clones and is missing some. The data show around 95,000 clones, over 75% seen once. Sequenced here: CD4+ or CD8+ T cells sorted from blood, sampled in a trial of the OX40 agonist ivuxolimab. The source is an adult with an advanced solid tumor such as melanoma, head and neck, liver or kidney cancer.

The V and J genes are TRBV6-4 and TRBJ1-1; 9 nucleotides align to TRBD1. Losses at the gene ends were 8 bases for V and 2 bases for J; bases not matched to a gene: 3. CDR3 length equals 13 residues. The germline V gene has CDR1 MRHNA and CDR2 SNTAGT. DNA for the CDR3: TGTGCCAGCCAGACAGGGGGAAACACTGAAGCTTTCTTT. It codes for CASQTGGNTEAFF.

The rearrangement links TRBV10-3 to TRBJ2-2, with TRBD2 matching 11 bases. The trim removed 11 bases at V and 6 bases at J, leaving 8 bases unmatched. Germline V gene data show CDR1 as ENHRY and CDR2 as SYGVKD. This CDR3 spans 14 amino acids. The CDR3 sequence is CASATSGSPGELFF. CDR3 coding DNA: TGTGCCTCCGCAACTAGCGGGAGCCCCGGGGAGCTGTTTTTT.

In its sample, this clone was seen a few times. Other DNA variants within this sample encode the same CDR3. CDR3 coding DNA: TGTGCCATCAGTGAGGGACAGGGGGACAATCAGCCCCAGCATTTT. It yields the protein CAISEGQGDNQPQHF. V is TRBV10-3 and J is TRBJ1-5; 10 bases map to TRBD1. The CDR3 consists of 15 residues. Germline-derived CDR1 and CDR2 are ENHRY and SYGVKD. After removal of 2 bases from V and 3 bases from J, the junction contained 1 base not matched to a gene.

The V call is TRBV29-1, the J call TRBJ1-2; no reliable D call. This CDR3 has 12 residues. The germline V gene has CDR1 SQVTM and CDR2 ANQGSEA. Deletions cut 7 bases from V and 8 bases from J, with 17 bases between. The CDR3 DNA is TGCAGCGCCAAAGAGGCAGTGAAGGGCTACACCTTC. Its translation is CSAKEAVKGYTF.

This clone was counted a single time. The chain joins TRBV7-2 to TRBJ2-1; D perhaps matches TRBD2 (5 bases). The CDR3 is 15 residues long. Trimming stripped 5 bases from V and 7 bases from J, with 18 bases between. The germline V gene encodes CDR1 SGHTA and CDR2 FQGNSA. Here the CDR3 DNA reads TGTGCCAGCAGCACCTCGTCCTACCCGGGAAATGAGCAGTTCTTC. It yields the protein CASSTSSYPGNEQFF.

This chain uses TRBV30 with TRBJ2-7; D is possibly TRBD1 (5 bases). V lost 0 bases and J lost 6, with 12 bases in between. CDR3 size: 13 residues. Germline CDR1 is GTSNPN and CDR2 is SVGIG (reference sequence). The CDR3, as DNA: TGTGCCTGGAGTGTACGACAGCCCGGCGAGCAGTACTTC. Translating it yields CAWSVRQPGEQYF. Drawing the rest from reference TRBV30 and TRBJ2-7, the complete variable domain is SQTIHQWPATLVQPVGSPLSLECTVEGTSNPNLYWYRQAAGRGLQLLFYSVGIGQISSEVPQNLSASRPQDRQFILSSKKLLLSDSGFYLCAWSVRQPGEQYFGPGTRLTVT.

DNA for the CDR3: TGTGCCAGCAGACGTGACAGCACAGATACGCAGTATTTT. Protein product: CASRRDSTDTQYF. V and J are TRBV6-6 and TRBJ2-3; the D is unclear. Looked up from germline, CDR1 is MNHNY and CDR2 is SVGAGI (reference sequence). The V end lost 6 bases, the J end lost 0 bases, and 7 bases lay between the germline ends. This CDR3 spans 13 amino acids.

The rearrangement links TRBV18 to TRBJ1-4, with TRBD1 matching over 10 bases. CDR1 and CDR2 from the germline V gene are KGHSH and LQKENI. Trimming took 5 bases from V and 5 from J; bases not matched to a gene: 2. This CDR3 spans 14 amino acids. CDR3 DNA: TGTGCCAGCTCATCGGGACAGGGGAATGAAAAACTGTTTTTT. It codes for CASSSGQGNEKLFF.

The V and J genes are TRBV30 and TRBJ2-1; 7 bases align to TRBD2. Germline V CDR1 and CDR2: GTSNPN, SVGIG (reference sequence). The CDR3 is 14 amino acids. V was clipped by 3 bases and J by 4 bases; unmatched bases: 6. CDR3 coding DNA: TGTGCCTGGAGCTGGGGGAGGGGATACAATGAGCAGTTCTTC. Its protein is CAWSWGRGYNEQFF.

The V gene is TRBV5-1, the J gene TRBJ1-6; no clear D gene. Germline CDR1 is SGHRS and CDR2 is YFSETQ. V was pared by 0 bases and J by 2 bases, with 12 bases between. This CDR3 is built from 17 residues. CDR3 in amino acids: CASSLGREKPYNSPLHF. The DNA of the CDR3 is TGCGCCAGCAGCTTGGGACGGGAAAAACCCTATAATTCACCCCTCCACTTT.

This chain connects TRBV11-2 to TRBJ2-2; D gene ambiguous. Germline CDR1 reads SGHAT; CDR2 reads FQNNGV. The V end was cut by 1 base, the J end by 4 bases, with 16 bases between. The CDR3 is 17 amino acids. The CDR3 spells CASSLVSVTKITGELFF. The CDR3 region has the DNA TGTGCCAGCAGCTTAGTGTCCGTAACCAAAATCACCGGGGAGCTGTTTTTT. Complete variable domain (other parts from reference TRBV11-2 and TRBJ2-2): EAGVAQSPRYKIIEKRQSVAFWCNPISGHATLYWYQQILGQGPKLLIQFQNNGVVDDSQLPKDRFSAERLKGVDSTLKIQPAKLEDSAVYLCASSLVSVTKITGELFFGEGSRLTVL.

The rearrangement joins TRBV2 to TRBJ1-1; D is possibly TRBD1 (5 bases). The CDR3 spans 15 residues. The germline V and J ends were trimmed by 4 bases and 4 bases, with 16 bases remaining between them. CDR1 SNHLY and CDR2 FYNNEI come from the germline V gene. This CDR3 is CASSADQGAGTEAFF. As DNA, the CDR3 is TGTGCCAGCAGTGCGGACCAGGGCGCGGGCACTGAAGCTTTCTTT.

This clone came up a few times. V and J are TRBV29-1 and TRBJ1-1; D gene unclear. This CDR3 is built from 11 residues. Deletions cut 4 bases from V and 2 bases from J, with 5 bases between. Per germline, CDR1 SQVTM and CDR2 ANQGSEA. In nucleotides, the CDR3 is TGCAGCGTTGCACCAAACACTGAAGCTTTCTTT. Translated: CSVAPNTEAFF.

The rearrangement links TRBV6-1 to TRBJ2-3; D gene ambiguous. Germline V CDR1 and CDR2: MNHNS, SASEGT. The CDR3 loop spans 12 amino acids. Trimming removed 11 bases at V and 4 bases at J, with 13 bases between. The CDR3 loop is CAGKIEPDTQYF. CDR3 nucleotide sequence: TGTGCCGGCAAAATAGAGCCAGATACGCAGTATTTT.